This is a list of T cell receptor beta chains from one sample in a study of cytomegalovirus exposure and HLA in healthy donors. Libraries were prepared by immunoSEQ multiplex PCR; TCRdb keeps only in-frame clonotypes and omits some of them. Among 200,000 to 300,000 clones listed, 80% to 90% were seen once. Sequencing was done on a sample of PBMCs. These receptors were obtained from a middle-aged woman in good health and CMV-seropositive. Each CDR3 is given with its conserved first and last residue.

v_call	j_call	cdr3_length	cdr3_aa
TRBV7-3	TRBJ2-2	14	CASSSTLASGELFF
TRBV9	TRBJ1-1	13	CASKPQGWSEAFF
TRBV5-1	TRBJ2-7	14	CASSFPFTGSEQYF
TRBV13	TRBJ2-4	15	CASSITSGVRNIQYF
TRBV7-3	TRBJ2-1	14	CASSDGTGWNEQFF
TRBV28	TRBJ2-2	16	CASSFRTGGSTGELFF
TRBV7-9	TRBJ1-1	14	CASSDRVVNTEAFF
TRBV19	TRBJ2-1	13	CASSIRLAGKQFF
TRBV6-6	TRBJ1-5	15	CASSYVDRANQPQHF
TRBV25-1	TRBJ1-1	15	CASSAWGGGNTEAFF
TRBV19	TRBJ2-2	15	CASKVTGANTGELFF
TRBV7-2	TRBJ1-2	14	CASSTQQDNYGYTF
TRBV6-1	-	15	CASREGLAGTYEQYF
TRBV7-6	TRBJ1-1	14	CASSPTPMNTEAFF
TRBV6-1	TRBJ2-7	13	CASRMGQAYEQYF
TRBV4-3	TRBJ1-4	16	CASSQDPQVGEEKLFF
TRBV7-3	TRBJ1-4	14	CASSKQGTNEKLFF
TRBV4-3	TRBJ1-3	17	CASSPGAQASSGNTIYF
TRBV5-1	TRBJ2-7	15	CASSLPAGDAYEQYF
TRBV7-9	TRBJ2-6	16	CASSPSLGSGANVLTF
TRBV7-9	TRBJ1-6	16	CASSSGVSSYNSPLHF
TRBV28	TRBJ2-5	13	CASKQQGRETQYF
TRBV19	TRBJ2-1	14	CASSTDMIYNEQFF
TRBV28	TRBJ2-7	15	CASRETGGATYEQYF
TRBV4-3	TRBJ1-3	14	CASSKDREGYTIYF
TRBV7-8	TRBJ1-5	15	CASSLAGQGDQPQHF
TRBV2	TRBJ1-1	14	CASTLRGPNTEAFF
TRBV7-6	-	14	CASSLGRQGYEQYF
TRBV27	TRBJ2-7	14	CASRALGVPSEQYF
TRBV6-6	TRBJ2-7	15	CASSYSGGRNYEQYF
TRBV6-5	TRBJ1-1	15	CATHHRAARNTEAFF
TRBV4-2	TRBJ2-4	15	CASSQGARVLDIQYF
TRBV28	TRBJ1-1	16	CASSLVRRNPNTEAFF
TRBV19	TRBJ2-6	19	CASSTKPGQGASGANVLTF
TRBV28	TRBJ1-4	15	CASLWIGGNNEKLFF
TRBV30	TRBJ2-7	14	CACSASRLSIEQYF
TRBV7-2	TRBJ2-7	16	CASSLGTAGGPYEQYF
TRBV7-3	TRBJ2-3	16	CASSLSVGGRTDTQYF
TRBV4-3	TRBJ2-1	14	CASSRTGDYNEQFF
TRBV5-1	TRBJ1-1	16	CASSPGQGMVNTEAFF
TRBV27	TRBJ2-1	15	CASSLTSGRNNEQFF
TRBV13	TRBJ1-3	15	CASSTGQGVRNTIYF
TRBV6-5	TRBJ1-4	14	CASSYRGTNEKLFF
TRBV11-2	TRBJ1-6	17	CASSLGQGNTYNSPLHF
TRBV5-1	TRBJ2-3	15	CASSLGGGRTDTQYF
TRBV19	TRBJ1-1	13	CASSISEASEAFF
TRBV6-1	TRBJ1-5	14	CASSPVRGRQPQHF
TRBV21-1	TRBJ2-5	20	CASSKKRGTAGRTRRETQYF
TRBV11-2	TRBJ2-1	15	CASSLDLKAGNEQFF